This TCR beta chain emerged from a study of T-cell memory formation after mild COVID-19. The germline V and J ends were trimmed by 4 bases and 4 bases, with 12 bases remaining between them. This CDR3 spans 15 amino acids. Per germline, CDR1 SGDLS and CDR2 YYNGEE. The authors produced TCR alpha and TCR beta cDNA libraries with sample barcodes and UMIs by 5'RACE using constant-segment primers. TCRdb reprocessed the 5' RACE reads with MiXCR, giving one entry per CDR3 protein. The sample comprises approximately 300,000 distinct CDR3 sequences, approximately 15% of which are singletons, and 22% rests with the top ten. Comment on this clonotype: The antigen is not known.

Study observations and caveats: Clones which contracted sat mainly in CM and EM if CD4+, and in EMRA if CD8+. Clones contracting across day 15 to 85 had a balanced CD4/CD8 profile; later expanding clones leaned CD4+. Certain responding clones were present in pre-infection memory, suggesting participation of cross-reactive memory.

Input material: PBMCs or a T cell subset sorted from them (not recorded which). The chain couples TRBV9 to TRBJ1-6; D is perhaps TRBD1 (5 bases). The TCR was taken from a man aged 18 to 29 who had mild COVID-19 (a few samples of this study predate the infection). Cell type and time point are not known. The CDR3 here is CASSPGTGYNSPLHF. CDR3 coding DNA: TGTGCCAGCAGCCCAGGGACGGGGTATAATTCACCCCTCCACTTT.